Below are 8 T cell receptor beta chains sequenced from a single sample in a study of T cells in Graves' hyperthyroidism and ophthalmopathy. The source material, RNA transcripts, was used to amplify TCR beta CDR3 regions. Carried out on the TCR CDR3, a first-round RT-PCR used the HTBI primer set. TCRdb independently ran MiXCR on the multiplex PCR reads; one entry per CDR3 protein. The table lists some 250,000 distinct CDR3 sequences, roughly 14% of them singletons. Sequencing used blood. These receptor sequences come from a woman aged 40 to 50 with Graves' hyperthyroidism that later progressed to Graves' ophthalmopathy.

This clonotype showed up many times. The CDR3 sequence is CASSSRTGYEQYF. CDR3 DNA sequence: TGTGCCAGCAGTTCCCGGACAGGCTACGAGCAGTACTTC. V usage is TRBV12-3 or TRBV12-4 and J usage is TRBJ2-7; 7 positions match TRBD1. J gave up 3 bases and V 4 bases, and 3 bases lay outside the gene matches. This CDR3 region has 13 residues.

Ten or more counts support this clonotype. The rearrangement links TRBV5-6 to TRBJ2-7; 7 nucleotides line up with TRBD1. Germline loops: CDR1 SGHDT, CDR2 YYEEEE. V was pared by 2 bases and J by 3 bases, with 5 bases of the junction left unmatched. The CDR3 loop spans 14 amino acids. The DNA of the CDR3 is TGTGCCAGCAGCTTCGAGACAGGGTACTACGAGCAGTACTTC. Translated: CASSFETGYYEQYF. The complete variable domain, with remaining parts taken from reference TRBV5-6 and TRBJ2-7, reads DAGVTQSPTHLIKTRGQQVTLRCSPKSGHDTVSWYQQALGQGPQFIFQYYEEEERQRGNFPDRFSGHQFPNYSSELNVNALLLGDSALYLCASSFETGYYEQYFGPGTRLTVT.

There are many counts of this clonotype. This chain connects TRBV20-1 to TRBJ2-7, with unresolved D. The CDR3 extends over 14 amino acids. Trimming stripped 3 bases from V and 5 bases from J, with 17 bases between. CDR1 and CDR2 from the germline V gene are DFQATT and SNEGSKA (reference sequence). The CDR3 is CSASYGPVRHEQYF. The CDR3 region has the DNA TGCAGTGCTAGCTACGGACCCGTCCGCCACGAGCAGTACTTC.

This clonotype was detected ten times or more. The chain carries TRBV6-2 or TRBV6-3 and TRBJ2-5; D possibly uses TRBD1 or TRBD2 (5 bases each). Germline CDR1 and CDR2: MNHEY and SVGEGT. The CDR3 is 16 residues long. The V end was cut by 2 bases, the J end by 3 bases, with 16 bases between. Here the CDR3 reads CASSYAPGRLKETQYF. The CDR3 DNA follows: TGTGCCAGCAGTTACGCGCCGGGACGCCTGAAAGAGACCCAGTACTTC.

This clonotype was counted at least ten times. The chain couples TRBV28 to TRBJ1-3, with D tentatively TRBD1 (5 bases). Deletions cut 3 bases from V and 0 bases from J, with 12 bases between. Per the germline V gene, CDR1 is MDHEN and CDR2 is SYDVKM. There are 16 residues in the CDR3. The DNA for the CDR3 is TGTGCCAGCAGTTTCGGAGGGGCTTACTCTGGAAACACCATATATTTT. Encoded protein: CASSFGGAYSGNTIYF.

This clonotype was seen many times. The J gene is TRBJ2-1, the V gene TRBV2; 7 positions match TRBD1. The trim removed 9 bases at V and 2 bases at J, leaving 7 bases unmatched. Germline-derived CDR1 and CDR2 are SNHLY and FYNNEI. The CDR3 covers 14 residues. CDR3 in amino acids: CARAARGPYNEQFF. CDR3 bases: TGTGCCAGAGCCGCGAGGGGGCCCTACAATGAGCAGTTCTTC.

This clonotype has a count of ten or more. The chain combines TRBV12-3 or TRBV12-4 with TRBJ1-5; D is undetermined. V dropped 0 bases and J dropped 4 bases, with 4 bases sitting between them. The CDR3 is 13 amino acids. The CDR3 reads CASSLAENQPQHF. The CDR3 bases are TGTGCCAGCAGTTTAGCGGAGAATCAGCCCCAGCATTTT.

This clonotype was seen many times. The J gene is TRBJ2-3, the V gene TRBV7-2; possibly TRBD2 for D (6 bases). This CDR3 is 15 amino acids long. Germline assignment: CDR1 SGHTA and CDR2 FQGNSA. The germline V and J ends were trimmed by 5 bases and 2 bases, with 14 bases remaining between them. The CDR3 DNA follows: TGTGCCAGCAGCAGCTTAGGGGACTTCACAGATACGCAGTATTTT. Protein: CASSSLGDFTDTQYF.